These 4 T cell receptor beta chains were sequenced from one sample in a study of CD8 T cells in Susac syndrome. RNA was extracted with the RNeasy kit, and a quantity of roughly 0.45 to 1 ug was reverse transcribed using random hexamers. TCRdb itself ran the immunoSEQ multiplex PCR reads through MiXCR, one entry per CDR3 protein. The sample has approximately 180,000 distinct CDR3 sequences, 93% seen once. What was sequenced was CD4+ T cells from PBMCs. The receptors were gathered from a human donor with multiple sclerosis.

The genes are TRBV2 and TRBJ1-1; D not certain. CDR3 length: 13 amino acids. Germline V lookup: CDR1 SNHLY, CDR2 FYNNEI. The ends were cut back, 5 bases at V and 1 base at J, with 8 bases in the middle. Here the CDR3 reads CASSPQTNTEAFF. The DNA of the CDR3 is TGTGCCAGCAGTCCACAGACGAACACTGAAGCTTTCTTT.

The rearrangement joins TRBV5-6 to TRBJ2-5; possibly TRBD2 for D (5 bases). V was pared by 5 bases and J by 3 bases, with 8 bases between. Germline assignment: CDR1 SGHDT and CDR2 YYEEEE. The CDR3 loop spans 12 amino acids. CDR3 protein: CASRVGEETQYF. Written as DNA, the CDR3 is TGTGCCAGCAGGGTCGGGGAAGAGACCCAGTACTTC.

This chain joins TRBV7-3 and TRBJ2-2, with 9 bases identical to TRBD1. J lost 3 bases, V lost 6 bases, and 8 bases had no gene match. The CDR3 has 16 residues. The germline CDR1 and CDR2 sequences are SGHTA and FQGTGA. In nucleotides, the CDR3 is TGTGCCAGCAGACTTACAGGGGGCTCGGACACCGGGGAGCTGTTTTTT. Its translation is CASRLTGGSDTGELFF.

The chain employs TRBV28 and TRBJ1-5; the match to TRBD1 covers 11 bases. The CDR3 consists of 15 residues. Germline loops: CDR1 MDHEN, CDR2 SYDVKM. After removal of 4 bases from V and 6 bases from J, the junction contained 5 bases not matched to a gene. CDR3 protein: CASSSRTGGRQPQHF. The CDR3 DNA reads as TGTGCCAGCAGTTCGAGGACAGGGGGCCGTCAGCCCCAGCATTTT.